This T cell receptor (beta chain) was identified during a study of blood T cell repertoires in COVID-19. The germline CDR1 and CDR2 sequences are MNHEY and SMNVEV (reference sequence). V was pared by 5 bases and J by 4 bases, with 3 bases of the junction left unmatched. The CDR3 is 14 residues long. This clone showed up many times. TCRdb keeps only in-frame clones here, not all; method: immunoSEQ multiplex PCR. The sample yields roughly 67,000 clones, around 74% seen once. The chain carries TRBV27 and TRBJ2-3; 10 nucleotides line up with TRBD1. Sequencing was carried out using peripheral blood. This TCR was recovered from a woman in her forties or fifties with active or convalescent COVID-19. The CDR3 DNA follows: TGTGCCAGCAGTGACAGGGGGCGGGCAGATACGCAGTATTTT. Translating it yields CASSDRGRADTQYF.